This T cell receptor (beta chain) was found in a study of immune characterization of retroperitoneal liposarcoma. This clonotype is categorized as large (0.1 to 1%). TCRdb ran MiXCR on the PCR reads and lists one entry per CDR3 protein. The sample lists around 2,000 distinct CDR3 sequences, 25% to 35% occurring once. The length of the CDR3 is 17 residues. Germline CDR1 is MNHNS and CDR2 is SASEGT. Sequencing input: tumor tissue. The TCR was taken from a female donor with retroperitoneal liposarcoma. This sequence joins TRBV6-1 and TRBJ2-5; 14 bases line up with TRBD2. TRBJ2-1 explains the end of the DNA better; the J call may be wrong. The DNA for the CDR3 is TGTGCCAGCAGTGAGGAGACTAGCGGGGGGGTCCAAGAGACCCAGTTCTTC. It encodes CASSEETSGGVQETQFF.